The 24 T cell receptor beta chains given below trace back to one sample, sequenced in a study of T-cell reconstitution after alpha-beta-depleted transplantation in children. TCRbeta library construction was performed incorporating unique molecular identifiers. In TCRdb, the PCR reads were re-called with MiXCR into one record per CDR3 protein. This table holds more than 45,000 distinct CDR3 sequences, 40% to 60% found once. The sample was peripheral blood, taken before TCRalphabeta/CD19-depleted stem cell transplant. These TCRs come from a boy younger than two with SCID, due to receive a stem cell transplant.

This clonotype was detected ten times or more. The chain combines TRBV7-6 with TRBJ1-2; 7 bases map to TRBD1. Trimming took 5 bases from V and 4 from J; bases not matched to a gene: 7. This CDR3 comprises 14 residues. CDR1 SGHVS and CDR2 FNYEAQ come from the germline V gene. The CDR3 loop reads CASSEQGGGYGYTF. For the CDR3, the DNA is TGTGCCAGCAGCGAGCAAGGGGGCGGCTATGGCTACACCTTC.

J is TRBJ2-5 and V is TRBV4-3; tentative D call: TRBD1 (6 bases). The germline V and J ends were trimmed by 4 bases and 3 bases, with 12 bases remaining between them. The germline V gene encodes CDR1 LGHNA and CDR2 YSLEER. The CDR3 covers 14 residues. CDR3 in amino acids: CASSPQGQEETQYF. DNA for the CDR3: TGCGCCAGCAGCCCACAGGGTCAGGAAGAGACCCAGTACTTC.

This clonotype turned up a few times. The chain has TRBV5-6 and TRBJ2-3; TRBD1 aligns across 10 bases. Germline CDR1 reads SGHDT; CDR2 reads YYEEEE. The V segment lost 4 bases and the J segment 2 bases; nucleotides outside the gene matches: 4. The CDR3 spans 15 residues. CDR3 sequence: CASSRDRGATDTQYF. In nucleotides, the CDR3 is TGTGCCAGCAGCCGGGACAGGGGCGCCACAGATACGCAGTATTTT.

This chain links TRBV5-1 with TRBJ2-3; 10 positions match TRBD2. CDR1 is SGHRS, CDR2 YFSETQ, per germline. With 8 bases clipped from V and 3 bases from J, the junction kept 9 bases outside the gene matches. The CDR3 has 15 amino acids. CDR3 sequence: CASTLAGVTTDTQYF. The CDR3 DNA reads TGCGCCAGTACTCTAGCGGGGGTTACAACAGATACGCAGTATTTT.

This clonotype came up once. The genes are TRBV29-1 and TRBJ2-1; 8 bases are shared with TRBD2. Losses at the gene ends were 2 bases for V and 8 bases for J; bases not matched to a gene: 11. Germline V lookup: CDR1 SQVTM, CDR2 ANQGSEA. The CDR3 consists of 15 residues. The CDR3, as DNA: TGCAGCGTTGAATCTGGAGGCGCGGGGGGCTATGAGCAGTTCTTC. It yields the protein CSVESGGAGGYEQFF.

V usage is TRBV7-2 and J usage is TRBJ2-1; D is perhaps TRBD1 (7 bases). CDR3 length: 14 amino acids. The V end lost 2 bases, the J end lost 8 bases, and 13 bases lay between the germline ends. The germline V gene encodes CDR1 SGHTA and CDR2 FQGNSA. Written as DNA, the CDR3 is TGTGCCAGCAGCTTATTCCAGGGGGGCGATGAGCAGTTCTTC. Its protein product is CASSLFQGGDEQFF.

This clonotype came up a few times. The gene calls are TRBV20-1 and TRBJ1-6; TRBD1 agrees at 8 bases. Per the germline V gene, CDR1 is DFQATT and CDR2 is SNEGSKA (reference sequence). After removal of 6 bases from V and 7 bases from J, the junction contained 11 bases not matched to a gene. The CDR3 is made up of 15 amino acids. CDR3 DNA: TGCAGTGCCACAGATCCCAGGACAGGGAATTCACCCCTCCACTTT. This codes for CSATDPRTGNSPLHF.

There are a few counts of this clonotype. CDR3 in amino acids: CASSYSSNPTYEQYF. CDR3 in DNA: TGTGCCAGCAGTTACTCGAGTAACCCCACATACGAGCAGTACTTC. The chain links TRBV6-5 to TRBJ2-7; D unresolved. This CDR3 is 15 amino acids long. The germline gives CDR1 MNHEY, CDR2 SVGAGI. V lost 0 bases to trimming and J lost 4 bases, with 13 bases between them.

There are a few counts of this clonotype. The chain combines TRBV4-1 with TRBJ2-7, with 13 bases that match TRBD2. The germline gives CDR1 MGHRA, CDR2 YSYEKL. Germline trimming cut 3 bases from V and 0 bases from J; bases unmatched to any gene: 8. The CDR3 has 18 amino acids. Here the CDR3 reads CASSHRGLAGEPSYEQYF. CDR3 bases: TGCGCCAGCAGCCACCGCGGACTAGCGGGGGAACCCTCCTACGAGCAGTACTTC.

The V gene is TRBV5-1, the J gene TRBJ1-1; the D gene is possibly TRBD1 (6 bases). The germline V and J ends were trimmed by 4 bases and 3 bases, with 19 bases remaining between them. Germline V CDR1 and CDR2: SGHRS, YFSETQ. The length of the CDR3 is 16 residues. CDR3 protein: CASSRVPGQGYTEAFF. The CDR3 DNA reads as TGCGCCAGCAGCCGTGTTCCGGGACAAGGGTACACTGAAGCTTTCTTT. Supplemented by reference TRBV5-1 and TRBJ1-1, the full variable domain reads KAGVTQTPRYLIKTRGQQVTLSCSPISGHRSVSWYQQTPGQGLQFLFEYFSETQRNKGNFPGRFSGRQFSNSRSEMNVSTLELGDSALYLCASSRVPGQGYTEAFFGQGTRLTVV.

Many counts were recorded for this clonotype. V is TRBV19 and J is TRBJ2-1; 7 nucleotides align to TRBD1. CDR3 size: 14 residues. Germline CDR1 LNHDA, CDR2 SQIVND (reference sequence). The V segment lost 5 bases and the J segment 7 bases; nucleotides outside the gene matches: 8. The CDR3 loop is CASSGPGTANEQFF. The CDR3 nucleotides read TGTGCCAGTAGTGGCCCCGGGACAGCAAATGAGCAGTTCTTC.

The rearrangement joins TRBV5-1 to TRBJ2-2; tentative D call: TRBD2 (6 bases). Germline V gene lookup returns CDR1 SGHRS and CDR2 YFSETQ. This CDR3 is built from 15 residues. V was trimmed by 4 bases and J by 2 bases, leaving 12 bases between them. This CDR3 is CASSREPVNTGELFF. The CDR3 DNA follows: TGCGCCAGCAGCCGGGAGCCGGTTAACACCGGGGAGCTGTTTTTT. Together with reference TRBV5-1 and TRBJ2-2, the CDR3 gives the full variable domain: KAGVTQTPRYLIKTRGQQVTLSCSPISGHRSVSWYQQTPGQGLQFLFEYFSETQRNKGNFPGRFSGRQFSNSRSEMNVSTLELGDSALYLCASSREPVNTGELFFGEGSRLTVL.

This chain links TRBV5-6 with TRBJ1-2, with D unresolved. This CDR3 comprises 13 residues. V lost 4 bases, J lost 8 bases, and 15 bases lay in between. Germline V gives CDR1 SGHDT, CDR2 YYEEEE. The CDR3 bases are TGTGCCAGCAGCCCAGCTAATACGGGAGGCTACACCTTC. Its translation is CASSPANTGGYTF.

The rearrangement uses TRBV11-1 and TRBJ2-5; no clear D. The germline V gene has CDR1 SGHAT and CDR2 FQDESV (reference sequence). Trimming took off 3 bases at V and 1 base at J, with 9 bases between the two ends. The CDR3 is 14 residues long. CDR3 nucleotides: TGTGCCAGCAGCTTCTCCGGAACCCAAGAGACCCAGTACTTC. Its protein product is CASSFSGTQETQYF.

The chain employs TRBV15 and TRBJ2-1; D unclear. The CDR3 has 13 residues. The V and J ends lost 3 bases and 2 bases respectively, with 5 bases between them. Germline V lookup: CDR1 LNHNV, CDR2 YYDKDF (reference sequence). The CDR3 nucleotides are TGTGCCACCAGCAGGGTCCCCTACAATGAGCAGTTCTTC. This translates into CATSRVPYNEQFF.

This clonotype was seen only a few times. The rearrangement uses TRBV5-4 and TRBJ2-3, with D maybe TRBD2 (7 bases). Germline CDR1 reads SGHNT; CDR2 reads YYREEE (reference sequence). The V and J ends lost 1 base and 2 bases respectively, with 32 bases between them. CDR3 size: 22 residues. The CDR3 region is CASSLSRTDLGVTGGPTDTQYF. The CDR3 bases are TGTGCCAGCAGCTTGAGTCGTACCGACTTGGGGGTAACGGGGGGCCCCACAGATACGCAGTATTTT.

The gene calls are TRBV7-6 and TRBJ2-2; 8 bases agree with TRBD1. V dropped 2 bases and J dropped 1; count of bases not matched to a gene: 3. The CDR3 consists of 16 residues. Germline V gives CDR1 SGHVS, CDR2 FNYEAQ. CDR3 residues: CASSLLGTGNTGELFF. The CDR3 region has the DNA TGTGCCAGCAGCTTACTCGGGACAGGGAACACCGGGGAGCTGTTTTTT.

The CDR3 loop reads CASSRQGPNEKLFF. DNA of the CDR3: TGTGCCAGCAGTAGACAGGGGCCTAATGAAAAACTGTTTTTT. The chain employs TRBV12-3 or TRBV12-4 and TRBJ1-4; 8 nucleotides line up with TRBD1. The CDR3 is 14 amino acids. Losses at the gene ends were 5 bases for V and 3 bases for J; bases not matched to a gene: 2.

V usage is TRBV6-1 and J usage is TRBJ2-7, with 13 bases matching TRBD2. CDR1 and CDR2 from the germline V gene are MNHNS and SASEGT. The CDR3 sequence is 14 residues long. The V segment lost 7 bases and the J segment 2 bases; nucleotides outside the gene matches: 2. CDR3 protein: CASKGLAGTYEQYF. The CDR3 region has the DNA TGTGCCAGCAAGGGACTAGCGGGGACCTACGAGCAGTACTTC.

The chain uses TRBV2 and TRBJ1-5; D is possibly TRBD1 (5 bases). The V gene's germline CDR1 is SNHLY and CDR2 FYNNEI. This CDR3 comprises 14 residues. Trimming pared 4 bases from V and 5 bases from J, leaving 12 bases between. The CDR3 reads CASSVRQRDQPQHF. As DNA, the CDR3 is TGTGCCAGCAGTGTAAGACAGAGGGATCAGCCCCAGCATTTT.

Written as DNA, the CDR3 is TGTGCCAGCGAGGGACAGGGTCAAGAGACCCAGTACTTC. Protein: CASEGQGQETQYF. The chain employs TRBV2 and TRBJ2-5; 9 bases align to TRBD1. Germline values: CDR1 SNHLY, CDR2 FYNNEI. The CDR3 is 13 residues long. The V gene end was trimmed by 8 bases and the J gene end by 2 bases; junction bases not matched to a gene: 3. Combining the CDR3 with reference TRBV2 and TRBJ2-5 gives the whole variable domain EPEVTQTPSHQVTQMGQEVILRCVPISNHLYFYWYRQILGQKVEFLVSFYNNEISEKSEIFDDQFSVERPDGSNFTLKIRSTKLEDSAMYFCASEGQGQETQYFGPGTRLLVL.

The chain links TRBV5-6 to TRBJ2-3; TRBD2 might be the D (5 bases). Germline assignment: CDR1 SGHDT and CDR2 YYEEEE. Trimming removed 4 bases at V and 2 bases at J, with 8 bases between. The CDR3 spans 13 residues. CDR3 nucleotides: TGTGCCAGCAGCGGGGAGAACACAGATACGCAGTATTTT. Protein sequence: CASSGENTDTQYF.

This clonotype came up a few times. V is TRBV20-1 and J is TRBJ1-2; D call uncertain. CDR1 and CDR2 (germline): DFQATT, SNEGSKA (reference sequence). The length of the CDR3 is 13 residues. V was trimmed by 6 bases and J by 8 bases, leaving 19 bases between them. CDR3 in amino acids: CSANRQYTQGYTF. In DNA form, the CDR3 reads TGCAGTGCAAACCGCCAATACACCCAAGGCTACACCTTC.

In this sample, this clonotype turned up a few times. This chain's CDR3 is CASSYGTSYGYTF. CDR3 bases: TGTGCCAGCAGTTACGGGACCTCCTATGGCTACACCTTC. The chain recombines TRBV6-6 with TRBJ1-2; maybe TRBD1 (5 bases). CDR1 and CDR2 (germline): MNHNY, SVGAGI (reference sequence). With 2 bases removed from V and 4 bases from J, the gap between germline ends came to 8 bases. This CDR3 is 13 amino acids long.